This T cell receptor beta chain was identified during a study of chemoradiotherapy in HPV16-positive cancers. Clones were sequenced by immunoSEQ multiplex PCR, and TCRdb holds only the in-frame ones, with some missing. Of around 15,000 clones in the sample, 78% were seen once. Repeated repertoire sampling spanned the course of chemoradiotherapy. A remark on this clone: The antigen remains unidentified.

This CDR3 has 19 residues. CDR1 SGHDN and CDR2 FVKESK come from the germline V gene. With 0 bases removed from V and 2 bases from J, the gap between germline ends came to 19 bases. Study results and caveats: HPV-responsive T-cell expansion during chemoradiotherapy was linked to improved recurrence-free survival in HPV16-positive patients. Non-HPV-specific T cells did not expand in tumors during treatment, whereas candidate HPV-specific clones and E7-related motifs did. Only two HPV16-positive patients supplied the functional HPV-specificity definition.

The chain links TRBV14 to TRBJ2-2; maybe TRBD1 (7 bases). The specimen was taken from a patient who underwent chemoradiotherapy. This sequence was found in a human donor with HPV-associated anogenital cancer. CDR3 in amino acids: CASSQDKEGAYLNTGELFF. The CDR3 coding sequence is TGTGCCAGCAGCCAAGACAAGGAGGGGGCGTATTTAAACACCGGGGAGCTGTTTTTT.